One sample yielded the 11 T cell receptor beta chains listed below, sequenced in a study of regulatory T cells in long-lasting Graves disease. iRepertoire HTBI primers and Arm-PCR of CDR3 regions built TCR beta libraries. Using its own MiXCR run on the multiplex PCR reads, TCRdb lists one record per CDR3 protein. There are 440,000 or so distinct CDR3 sequences in the sample; approximately 16% occur only once, and around a tenth lies in the top ten. Time point here: newly diagnosed GD, antithyroid drugs for less than 3 months. TCR sequences were obtained from RNA taken from PBMCs. These records were also assigned to another study, of T cells in Graves' hyperthyroidism and ophthalmopathy.

Sequencing was performed on peripheral blood mononuclear cells (PBMCs), taken at new diagnosis, from a patient treated with antithyroid drugs. The receptors originated from a woman aged 30 to 39 with Graves disease.

This clonotype has just a few counts. J is TRBJ2-3 and V is TRBV6-2 or TRBV6-3; 8 bases are a match to TRBD1. This CDR3 spans 19 amino acids. Germline lookup yields CDR1 MNHEY and CDR2 SVGEGT. The V gene end was trimmed by 5 bases and the J gene end by 3 bases; junction bases not matched to a gene: 19. CDR3: CASSNLDRDPSGGTDTQYF. DNA for the CDR3: TGTGCCAGCAGTAACTTGGACAGGGACCCCTCAGGGGGTACAGATACGCAGTATTTT.

This clonotype showed up many times. The rearrangement joins TRBV28 to TRBJ2-7, with D uncertain. The CDR3 extends over 13 amino acids. Germline V gene data show CDR1 as MDHEN and CDR2 as SYDVKM. Trimming left V 6 bases short and J 3 bases short, with 12 bases between. The CDR3, as DNA: TGTGCCAGCAGCCCCCTGAACAACTACGAGCAGTACTTC. As protein: CASSPLNNYEQYF.

This clonotype was observed at least ten times. The chain employs TRBV20-1 and TRBJ2-1, with TRBD2 matching 11 bases. CDR1 and CDR2 from the germline V gene are DFQATT and SNEGSKA (reference sequence). Losses at the gene ends were 0 bases for V and 3 bases for J; bases not matched to a gene: 13. This CDR3 contains 19 residues. The CDR3 DNA is TGCAGTGCTAGAGATGGATCCGGGACTAGCGGTTTTTACTACAATGAGCAGTTCTTC. This codes for CSARDGSGTSGFYYNEQFF.

In this sample, this clonotype turned up a few times. The genes are TRBV12-3 or TRBV12-4 and TRBJ1-1; D is uncertain. V was cut by 1 base and J by 1 base, with 7 bases left in between. The CDR3 contains 14 residues. CDR3 sequence: CASSLESKNTEAFF. CDR3 DNA: TGTGCCAGCAGTTTAGAGAGCAAGAACACTGAAGCTTTCTTT.

This chain uses TRBV7-2 with TRBJ1-4; tentative D call: TRBD1 (6 bases). CDR1 and CDR2 (germline): SGHTA, FQGNSA. The CDR3 spans 15 residues. Trimming shortened V by 5 bases and J by 5 bases, and 15 bases separated the two germline ends. The CDR3 DNA reads TGTGCCAGCAGCCGAGGTGGCAGGGGAAATGAAAAACTGTTTTTT. Its protein product is CASSRGGRGNEKLFF.

The sample holds many counts of this clonotype. This rearrangement joins TRBV11-2 to TRBJ2-1; 9 bases align to TRBD1. The CDR3 contains 17 residues. Germline assignment: CDR1 SGHAT and CDR2 FQNNGV. The V segment lost 2 bases and the J segment 2 bases; nucleotides outside the gene matches: 7. The CDR3 coding sequence is TGTGCCAGCAGCTTAAGACAGGGGGTTTACACCTACAATGAGCAGTTCTTC. Protein: CASSLRQGVYTYNEQFF. Looking up the rest from reference TRBV11-2 and TRBJ2-1 gives the full variable domain: EAGVAQSPRYKIIEKRQSVAFWCNPISGHATLYWYQQILGQGPKLLIQFQNNGVVDDSQLPKDRFSAERLKGVDSTLKIQPAKLEDSAVYLCASSLRQGVYTYNEQFFGPGTRLTVL.

The sample holds many counts of this clonotype. The rearrangement links TRBV29-1 to TRBJ2-7, with TRBD1 identical over 7 bases. The V and J ends lost 4 bases and 6 bases, in that order; junction bases with no gene match: 6. This CDR3 region has 12 residues. Germline values: CDR1 SQVTM, CDR2 ANQGSEA. This CDR3 reads CSVARDSGEQYF. Written as DNA, the CDR3 is TGCAGCGTTGCCCGGGACAGCGGCGAGCAGTACTTC.

The sample holds many counts of this clonotype. The V and J genes are TRBV20-1 and TRBJ2-7; TRBD2 matches 8 bases. From germline, CDR1 is DFQATT and CDR2 SNEGSKA (reference sequence). V shed 3 bases and J 4 bases; nucleotides not matched to a gene: 5. The CDR3 runs to 13 residues. This CDR3 is CSARNLAGYEQYF. The CDR3 region has the DNA TGCAGTGCTAGGAACCTAGCGGGTTACGAGCAGTACTTC.

This clonotype was seen only a few times. The chain has TRBV7-2 and TRBJ2-2; 8 positions match TRBD2. Germline lookup yields CDR1 SGHTA and CDR2 FQGNSA. V lost 1 base, J lost 7 bases, and 2 bases stayed unmatched. The CDR3 runs 14 residues. The CDR3 DNA reads TGTGCCAGCAGCTTAGGCGGGGGGATCGGGGAGCTGTTTTTT. Its protein is CASSLGGGIGELFF.

The sample holds a few counts of this clonotype. The chain couples TRBV5-4 to TRBJ2-7; tentative D call: TRBD1 (5 bases). Germline V gene data show CDR1 as SGHNT and CDR2 as YYREEE (reference sequence). There are 15 residues in the CDR3. Trimming shortened V by 1 base and J by 1 base, and 12 bases separated the two germline ends. This CDR3 reads CASSLTQVTSYEQYF. CDR3 nucleotides: TGTGCCAGCAGCTTGACACAGGTGACATCCTACGAGCAGTACTTC. The full variable domain, completed using reference TRBV5-4 and TRBJ2-7, is ETGVTQSPTHLIKTRGQQVTLRCSSQSGHNTVSWYQQALGQGPQFIFQYYREEENGRGNFPPRFSGLQFPNYSSELNVNALELDDSALYLCASSLTQVTSYEQYFGPGTRLTVT.

In its sample, this clonotype was seen a few times. The rearrangement uses TRBV29-1 and TRBJ2-3; possible D gene TRBD1, 6 bases. CDR3 length: 14 amino acids. V was shortened by 7 bases and J by 2 bases, with 16 bases between the two germline ends. Germline-derived CDR1 and CDR2 are SQVTM and ANQGSEA. In nucleotides, the CDR3 is TGCAGCGCCGCGACCGGGACAAACACAGATACGCAGTATTTT. Translating it yields CSAATGTNTDTQYF.